This T cell receptor (beta chain) was retrieved from a study of radiotherapy plus CTLA-4 blockade in lung cancer. Study-wide context: Objective responses arose in about 17% of patients, and 31% experienced disease control.

Comment on this clone: Its specificity is unknown.

Broader study findings: Expansion in blood of tumor-derived TCR clones was seen after radiotherapy plus ipilimumab.

V lost 5 bases to trimming and J lost 1 base; unmatched junction nucleotides: 5. Germline V gene sequence: CDR1 MDHEN, CDR2 SYDVKM. The CDR3 runs 15 residues. Profiling relied on immunoSEQ multiplex PCR, and the TCRdb table lists in-frame clones only, not all of them. The sample has around 86,000 clones, around 83% seen once. The clonotype originates from a human donor with non-small cell lung cancer who had stable disease on radiotherapy plus ipilimumab. The chain carries TRBV28 and TRBJ2-1, with 7 bases that match TRBD1. Sequenced here: peripheral blood, sampled from a patient treated with radiotherapy plus ipilimumab. This chain's CDR3 is CASSGAGGSYNEQFF. CDR3 bases: TGTGCCAGCAGTGGGGCAGGGGGTTCCTACAATGAGCAGTTCTTC.